A selection of T cell receptor beta chains follows, all from one sample in a study of blood T cell repertoires in COVID-19. Measured with immunoSEQ multiplex PCR; TCRdb has only the in-frame clones, and not every one. The repertoire holds 200,000 or so clones, with less than 85% as singletons. Material for sequencing was peripheral blood. These receptors all stem from a woman in her 70s with acute or convalescent COVID-19. Each CDR3 is given with its conserved first and last residue. A D gene is named only where the DNA matches it firmly. Part of the rows lack a size; the others show once, few, many or a class for expanded clones.

len	abundance	d_gene	v_gene	j_gene	CDR3aa	CDR3nt
14	NA	NA	TRBV6-5	TRBJ2-1	CASTLSRAGNEQFF	TGTGCCAGCACCCTATCCAGAGCGGGCAATGAGCAGTTCTTC
17	NA	NA	TRBV18	TRBJ2-4	CASSRDGQLLAKNIQYF	TGTGCCAGCTCACGAGATGGACAATTACTAGCCAAAAACATTCAGTACTTC
16	NA	NA	TRBV5-6	TRBJ2-1	CASRQVKQPTYNEQFF	TGTGCCAGCAGACAAGTAAAACAACCCACCTACAATGAGCAGTTCTTC
13	NA	TRBD1	TRBV29-1	TRBJ2-5	CSVEGTGFETQYF	TGCAGCGTTGAAGGGACAGGGTTCGAGACCCAGTACTTC
15	NA	TRBD2	TRBV11-2	TRBJ2-7	CASSLPTPAGVQQYF	TGTGCCAGCAGCTTACCGACTCCAGCGGGGGTCCAGCAGTACTTC
13	once	NA	TRBV30	TRBJ1-1	CAWIGGMNTEAFF	TGTGCCTGGATTGGAGGGATGAACACTGAAGCTTTCTTT
14	few	NA	TRBV3-1/TRBV3-2	TRBJ1-2	CASSQKGLGYGYTF	TGTGCCAGCAGCCAGAAGGGGTTGGGCTATGGCTACACCTTC
15	NA	NA	TRBV4-2	TRBJ2-5	CASSQGDSFQETQYF	TGTGCCAGCAGCCAAGGGGACTCCTTCCAAGAGACCCAGTACTTC
16	NA	TRBD2	TRBV3-1/TRBV3-2	TRBJ2-5	CASSQEVGLAEETQYF	TGTGCCAGCAGCCAAGAGGTCGGACTAGCAGAAGAGACCCAGTACTTC
14	NA	NA	TRBV7-3	TRBJ2-5	CASSSQGLDETQYF	TGTGCCAGCAGCTCTCAGGGGTTGGACGAGACCCAGTACTTC
16	NA	TRBD1	TRBV18	TRBJ1-2	CASSPPTGAEGYGYTF	TGTGCCAGCTCACCACCAACAGGGGCTGAAGGTTATGGCTACACCTTC
16	few	TRBD1	TRBV4-1	TRBJ1-6	CASSQEERTGYSPLHF	TGCGCCAGCAGCCAAGAAGAGAGGACAGGATATTCACCCCTCCACTTT
14	NA	NA	TRBV28	TRBJ1-5	CASSPNRVGQPQHF	TGTGCCAGCAGCCCGAACAGGGTAGGGCAGCCCCAGCATTTT
12	NA	NA	TRBV24-1	TRBJ2-3	CATSFSGDTQYF	TGTGCCACCAGTTTTTCCGGGGATACGCAGTATTTT
14	NA	TRBD2	TRBV28	TRBJ2-7	CASSFGGSPYEQYF	TGTGCCAGCAGTTTTGGCGGGAGTCCCTACGAGCAGTACTTC